This T cell receptor beta chain was recovered during a study of CD8 T cells in ankylosing spondylitis. Study-wide findings and caveats: From matched ankylosing spondylitis synovial fluid, disease-linked clones were reportedly recovered at significantly enriched levels.

One entry per CDR3 protein results from TCRdb running MiXCR on the 5' RACE reads. The sample lists tens of thousands of distinct CDR3 sequences, about 27% occurring once. On this clonotype itself: Its antigen remains unknown.

The sequence came from a male donor with ankylosing spondylitis or in good health (not recorded which). The sample taken for sequencing was blood, either unsorted or a sorted T cell fraction (not recorded which).

The CDR3 loop reads CASSLVSPNTEAFF. DNA for the CDR3: TGCGCCAGCAGCTTGGTTTCCCCGAACACTGAAGCTTTCTTT. The gene calls are TRBV5-1 and TRBJ1-1; unclear D gene. Trimming took off 0 bases at V and 1 base at J, with 7 bases between the two ends. Germline values: CDR1 SGHRS, CDR2 YFSETQ. This CDR3 comprises 14 residues.